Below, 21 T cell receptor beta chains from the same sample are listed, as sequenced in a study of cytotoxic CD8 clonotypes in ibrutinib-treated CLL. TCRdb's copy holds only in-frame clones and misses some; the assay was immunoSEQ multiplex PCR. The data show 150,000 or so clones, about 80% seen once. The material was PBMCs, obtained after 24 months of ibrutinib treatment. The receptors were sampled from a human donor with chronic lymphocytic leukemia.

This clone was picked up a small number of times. In nucleotides, the CDR3 is TGTGCCAGCAGCTTAGGGGGCGTTAGGGATACGCAGTATTTT. It translates to CASSLGGVRDTQYF. The V and J genes are TRBV28 and TRBJ2-3; TRBD1 matches 7 bases. Germline V CDR1 and CDR2: MDHEN, SYDVKM. CDR3 size: 14 residues. Unmatched junction bases numbered 9, after V lost 6 bases and J lost 6 bases.

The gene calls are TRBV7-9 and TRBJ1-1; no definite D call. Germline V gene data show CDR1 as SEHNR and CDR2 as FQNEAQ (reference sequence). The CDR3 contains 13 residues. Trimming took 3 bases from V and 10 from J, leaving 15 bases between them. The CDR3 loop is CASSFGGEQGAFF. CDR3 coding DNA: TGTGCCAGCAGCTTCGGCGGTGAACAAGGAGCTTTCTTT.

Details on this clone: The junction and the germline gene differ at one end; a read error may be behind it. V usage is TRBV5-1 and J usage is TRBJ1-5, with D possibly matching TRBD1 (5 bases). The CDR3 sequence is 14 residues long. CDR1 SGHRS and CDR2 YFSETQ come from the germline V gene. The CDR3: CASSLAAGTQSQHF. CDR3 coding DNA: TGCGCCAGCAGCTTGGCGGCAGGGACTCAGTCCCAGCATTTT.

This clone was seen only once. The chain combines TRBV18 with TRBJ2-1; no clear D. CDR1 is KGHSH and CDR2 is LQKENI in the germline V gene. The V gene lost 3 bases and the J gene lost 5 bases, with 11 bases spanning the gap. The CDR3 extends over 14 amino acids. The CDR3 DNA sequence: TGTGCCAGCTCACCGAACCGTCAGAACAATGAGCAGTTCTTC. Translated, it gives CASSPNRQNNEQFF. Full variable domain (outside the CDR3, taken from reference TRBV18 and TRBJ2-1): NAGVMQNPRHLVRRRGQEARLRCSPMKGHSHVYWYRQLPEEGLKFMVYLQKENIIDESGMPKERFSAEFPKEGPSILRIQQVVRGDSAAYFCASSPNRQNNEQFFGPGTRLTVL.

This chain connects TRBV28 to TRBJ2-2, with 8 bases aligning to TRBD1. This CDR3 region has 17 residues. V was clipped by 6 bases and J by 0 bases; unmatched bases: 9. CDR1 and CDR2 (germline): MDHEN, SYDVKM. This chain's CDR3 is CASSQPGQGPNTGELFF. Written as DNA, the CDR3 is TGTGCCAGCAGCCAGCCTGGACAGGGCCCGAACACCGGGGAGCTGTTTTTT.

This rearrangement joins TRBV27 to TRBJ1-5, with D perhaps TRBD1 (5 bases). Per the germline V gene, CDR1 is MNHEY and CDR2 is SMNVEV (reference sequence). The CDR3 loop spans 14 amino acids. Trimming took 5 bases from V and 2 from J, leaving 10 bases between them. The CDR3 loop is CASSTWGGNQPQHF. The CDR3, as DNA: TGTGCCAGCAGTACCTGGGGGGGCAATCAGCCCCAGCATTTT.

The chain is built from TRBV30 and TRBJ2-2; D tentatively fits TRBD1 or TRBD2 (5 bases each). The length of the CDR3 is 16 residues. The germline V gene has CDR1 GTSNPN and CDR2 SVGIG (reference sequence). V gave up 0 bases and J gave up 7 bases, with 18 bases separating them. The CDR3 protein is CAWSVFAVGTGGELFF. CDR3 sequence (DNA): TGTGCCTGGAGTGTCTTCGCTGTGGGGACCGGCGGGGAGCTGTTTTTT.

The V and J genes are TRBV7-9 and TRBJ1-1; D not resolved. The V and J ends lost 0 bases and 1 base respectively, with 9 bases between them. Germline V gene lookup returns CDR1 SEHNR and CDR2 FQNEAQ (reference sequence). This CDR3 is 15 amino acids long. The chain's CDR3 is CASSLAPDENTEAFF. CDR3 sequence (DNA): TGTGCCAGCAGCTTAGCCCCGGACGAGAACACTGAAGCTTTCTTT.

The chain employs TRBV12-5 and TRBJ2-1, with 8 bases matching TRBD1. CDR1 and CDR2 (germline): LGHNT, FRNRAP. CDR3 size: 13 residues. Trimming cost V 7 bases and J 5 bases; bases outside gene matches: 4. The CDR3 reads CASARGPDNEQFF. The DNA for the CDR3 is TGTGCTAGTGCCAGGGGGCCCGACAATGAGCAGTTCTTC.

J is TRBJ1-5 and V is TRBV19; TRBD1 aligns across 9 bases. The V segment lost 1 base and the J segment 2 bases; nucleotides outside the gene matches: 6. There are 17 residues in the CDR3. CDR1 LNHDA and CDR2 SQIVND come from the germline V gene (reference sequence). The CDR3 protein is CASSIVRDREGNQPQHF. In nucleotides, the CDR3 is TGTGCCAGTAGTATAGTCAGGGACAGGGAAGGCAATCAGCCCCAGCATTTT.

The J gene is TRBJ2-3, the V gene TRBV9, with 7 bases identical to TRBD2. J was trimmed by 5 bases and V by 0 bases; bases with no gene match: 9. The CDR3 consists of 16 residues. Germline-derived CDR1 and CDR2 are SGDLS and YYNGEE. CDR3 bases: TGTGCCAGCAGCGTAGGGTCAGAACTAGCGAGAGATACGCAGTATTTT. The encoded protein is CASSVGSELARDTQYF. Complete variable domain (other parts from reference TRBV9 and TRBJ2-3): DSGVTQTPKHLITATGQRVTLRCSPRSGDLSVYWYQQSLDQGLQFLIQYYNGEERAKGNILERFSAQQFPDLHSELNLSSLELGDSALYFCASSVGSELARDTQYFGPGTRLTVL.

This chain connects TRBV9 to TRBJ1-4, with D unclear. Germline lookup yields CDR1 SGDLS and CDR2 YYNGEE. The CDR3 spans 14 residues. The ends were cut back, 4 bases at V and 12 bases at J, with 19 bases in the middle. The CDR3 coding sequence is TGTGCCAGCAGCTCACCCTGGGAGGGCACCGAACTGTTTTTT. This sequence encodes CASSSPWEGTELFF.

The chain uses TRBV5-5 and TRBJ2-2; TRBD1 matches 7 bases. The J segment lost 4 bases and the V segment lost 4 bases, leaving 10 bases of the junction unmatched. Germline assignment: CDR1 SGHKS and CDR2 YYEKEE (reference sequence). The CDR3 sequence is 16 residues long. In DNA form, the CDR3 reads TGTGCCAGCAGCGGGTTGGGACAGAGAGGCACCGGGGAGCTGTTTTTT. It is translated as CASSGLGQRGTGELFF.

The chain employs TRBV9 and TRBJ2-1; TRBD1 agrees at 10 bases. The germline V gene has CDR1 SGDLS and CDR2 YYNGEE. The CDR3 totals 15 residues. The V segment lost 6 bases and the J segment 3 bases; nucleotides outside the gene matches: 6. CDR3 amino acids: CASTPRTGGYNEQFF. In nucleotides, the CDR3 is TGTGCCAGCACCCCCAGGACAGGGGGCTACAATGAGCAGTTCTTC.

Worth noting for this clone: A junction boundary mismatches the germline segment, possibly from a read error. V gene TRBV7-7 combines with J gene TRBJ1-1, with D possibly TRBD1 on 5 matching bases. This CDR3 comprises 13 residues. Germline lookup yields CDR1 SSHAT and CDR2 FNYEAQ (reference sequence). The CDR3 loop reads CASSLGERTEAFF. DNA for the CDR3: TGTGCTAGCAGCTTAGGGGAGCGCACTGAAGCTTTCTTT.

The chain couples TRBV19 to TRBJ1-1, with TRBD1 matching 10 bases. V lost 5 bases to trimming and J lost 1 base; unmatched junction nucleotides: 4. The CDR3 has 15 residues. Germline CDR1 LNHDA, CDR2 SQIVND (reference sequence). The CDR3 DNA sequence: TGTGCCAGTAGTCCCCGGGACAGGGGGAACACTGAAGCTTTCTTT. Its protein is CASSPRDRGNTEAFF.

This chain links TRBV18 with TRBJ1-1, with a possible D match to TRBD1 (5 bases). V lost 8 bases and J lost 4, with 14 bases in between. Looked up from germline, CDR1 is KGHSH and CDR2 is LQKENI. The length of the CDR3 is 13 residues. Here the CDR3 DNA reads TGTGCCAGCATTCAGGGCCGGGGCACTGAAGCTTTCTTT. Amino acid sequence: CASIQGRGTEAFF.

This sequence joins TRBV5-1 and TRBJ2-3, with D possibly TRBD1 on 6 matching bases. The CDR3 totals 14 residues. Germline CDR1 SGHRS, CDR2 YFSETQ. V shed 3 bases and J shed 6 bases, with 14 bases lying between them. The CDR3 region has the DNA TGCGCCAGCAGCTACAGGGTTCCGGGGGATACGCAGTATTTT. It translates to CASSYRVPGDTQYF.

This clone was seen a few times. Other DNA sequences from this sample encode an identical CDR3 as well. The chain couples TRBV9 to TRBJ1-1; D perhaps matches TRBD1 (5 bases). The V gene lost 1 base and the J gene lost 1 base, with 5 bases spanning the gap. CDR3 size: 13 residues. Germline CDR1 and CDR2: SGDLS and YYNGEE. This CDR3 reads CASSVQGNTEAFF. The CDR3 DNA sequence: TGTGCCAGCAGCGTACAGGGGAACACTGAAGCTTTCTTT.

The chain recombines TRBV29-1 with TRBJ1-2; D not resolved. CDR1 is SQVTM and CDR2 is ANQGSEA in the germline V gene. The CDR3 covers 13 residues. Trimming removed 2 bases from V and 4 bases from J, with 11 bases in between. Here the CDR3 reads CSVEPGALYGYTF. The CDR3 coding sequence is TGCAGCGTTGAACCGGGAGCCCTCTATGGCTACACCTTC.

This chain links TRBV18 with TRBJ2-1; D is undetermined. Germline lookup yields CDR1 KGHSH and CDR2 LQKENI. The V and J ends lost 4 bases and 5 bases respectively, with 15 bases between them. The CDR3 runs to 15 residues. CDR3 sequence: CASSLTYGSDNEQFF. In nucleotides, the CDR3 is TGTGCCAGCTCACTGACTTATGGGTCGGACAATGAGCAGTTCTTC.